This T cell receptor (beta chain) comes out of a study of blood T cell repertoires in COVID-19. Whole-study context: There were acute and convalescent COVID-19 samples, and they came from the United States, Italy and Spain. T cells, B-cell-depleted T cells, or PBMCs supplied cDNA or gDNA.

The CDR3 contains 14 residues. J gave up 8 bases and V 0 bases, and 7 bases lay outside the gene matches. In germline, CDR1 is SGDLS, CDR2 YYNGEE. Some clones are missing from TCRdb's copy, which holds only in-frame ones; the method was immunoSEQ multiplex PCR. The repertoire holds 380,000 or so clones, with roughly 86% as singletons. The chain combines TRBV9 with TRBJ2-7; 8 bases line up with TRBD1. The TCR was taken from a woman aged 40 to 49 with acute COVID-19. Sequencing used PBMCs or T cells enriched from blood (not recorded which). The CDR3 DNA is TGTGCCAGCAGCGTAGGTCAGGGGGCCGCAAAGCAGTACTTC. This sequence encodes CASSVGQGAAKQYF.